This TCR beta chain was recorded in a study of cytomegalovirus exposure and HLA in healthy donors. Primers included in the PCR were 60 Vbeta and 13 Jbeta primers. TCRdb's table, derived via immunoSEQ multiplex PCR, lists solely in-frame clones and lacks some. Of approximately 170,000 clones listed, around 68% were seen once; the top ten hold approximately 2.8%. Points from the study as a whole: Accurate prediction of most subjects' HLA-A and HLA-B alleles from TCR beta sequences was reported.

Trimming removed 5 bases from V and 11 bases from J, with 16 bases in between. Germline assignment: CDR1 LNHDA and CDR2 SQIVND (reference sequence). CDR3 length equals 13 residues. Details on this clone: Its specificity is unknown.

J is TRBJ2-1 and V is TRBV19; D perhaps matches TRBD2 (5 bases). The TCR was taken from a woman aged 40-49 years in good health and CMV-seropositive. Sequencing input: PBMCs. CDR3 sequence (DNA): TGTGCCAGTAGTCTGAGCCTCGACGGGAAGCAGTTCTTC. Translation gives CASSLSLDGKQFF.